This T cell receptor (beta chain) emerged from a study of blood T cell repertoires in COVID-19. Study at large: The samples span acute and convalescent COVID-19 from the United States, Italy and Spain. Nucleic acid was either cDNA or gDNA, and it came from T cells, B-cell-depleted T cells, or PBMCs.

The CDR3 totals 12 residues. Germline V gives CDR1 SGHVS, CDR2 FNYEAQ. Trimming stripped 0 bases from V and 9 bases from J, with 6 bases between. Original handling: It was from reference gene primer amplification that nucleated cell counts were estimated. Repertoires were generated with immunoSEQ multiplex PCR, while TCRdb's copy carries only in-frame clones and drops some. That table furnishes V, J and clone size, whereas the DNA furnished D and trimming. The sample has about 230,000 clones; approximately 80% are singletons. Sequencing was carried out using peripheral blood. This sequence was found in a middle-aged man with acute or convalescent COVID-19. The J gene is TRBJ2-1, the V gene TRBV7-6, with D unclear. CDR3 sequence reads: CASSLAGGEQFF. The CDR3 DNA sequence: TGTGCCAGCAGCTTAGCCGGTGGTGAGCAGTTCTTC.